This is a list of T cell receptor beta chains from one sample in a study of blood T cell repertoires in COVID-19. Clones were read by immunoSEQ multiplex PCR, and TCRdb kept only the in-frame ones, dropping some. The top ten clones hold 8% to 9% of a sample with 110,000 or so clones, 88% of them seen once. Sequenced: peripheral blood. These receptors were collected from a woman in her 70s who had recovered from COVID-19. Both conserved end residues are part of each CDR3. D genes are given only for firm matches. For some rows the clone size is stated as once, few or many, or as a class when expanded; others skip it.

v_call	clone_size	j_call	d_call	cdr3_aa	cdr3_nt
TRBV6-5	-	TRBJ2-7	TRBD2	CASRPAGAEGEQYF	TGTGCCAGCAGGCCAGCGGGGGCTGAGGGCGAGCAGTACTTC
TRBV30	-	TRBJ2-5	TRBD2	CAWSAGAGGGETQYF	TGTGCCTGGAGTGCGGGCGCGGGGGGCGGGGAGACCCAGTACTTC
TRBV5-6	few	TRBJ1-2	-	CASSSSTGRVLGYTF	TGTGCCAGCAGCTCCAGTACAGGGAGGGTCCTTGGCTACACCTTC
TRBV14	-	TRBJ2-7	-	CASSQYYEQYF	TGTGCCAGCAGCCAATATTACGAGCAGTACTTC
TRBV7-7	-	TRBJ2-5	TRBD1	CASSPRQGWTQETQYF	TGTGCTAGCAGCCCCCGACAGGGGTGGACCCAAGAGACCCAGTACTTC
TRBV2	-	TRBJ1-2	TRBD1	CASRAGTGAGGYTF	TGTGCCAGCAGGGCCGGGACAGGGGCTGGTGGCTACACCTTC
TRBV7-6	-	TRBJ2-5	-	CASSALTGQETQYF	TGTGCCAGCAGCGCCCTTACAGGACAGGAGACCCAGTACTTC
TRBV2	-	TRBJ1-4	TRBD1	CASSATGDREKLFF	TGTGCCAGCAGCGCGACAGGGGATCGTGAAAAACTGTTTTTT
TRBV24-1	few	TRBJ2-7	-	CATSAFGGDEQYF	TGTGCCACCAGTGCCTTCGGCGGGGACGAGCAGTACTTC
TRBV19	-	TRBJ2-3	TRBD2	CASSIGFVAGGADTQYF	TGTGCCAGTAGTATAGGATTCGTGGCGGGAGGTGCAGATACGCAGTATTTT
TRBV28	-	TRBJ1-1	-	CASSLLRGNTEAFF	TGTGCCAGCAGTTTATTAAGGGGGAACACTGAAGCTTTCTTT
TRBV6-5	-	TRBJ2-3	-	CASSRPGTPATQYF	TGTGCCAGCAGTCGTCCCGGGACACCTGCTACGCAGTATTTT
TRBV2	-	TRBJ2-2	-	CAISKGFANTGELFF	TGTGCCATCAGCAAGGGGTTCGCGAACACCGGGGAGCTGTTTTTT
TRBV5-4	few	TRBJ2-7	-	CASSLAAGQDYEQYF	TGTGCCAGCAGCTTGGCCGCAGGGCAAGATTACGAGCAGTACTTC
TRBV5-1	-	TRBJ2-7	-	CASSSSRAAEGEQYF	TGCGCCAGCAGCTCCTCTCGCGCAGCAGAGGGTGAGCAGTACTTC
TRBV9	-	TRBJ2-3	-	CASSVASYSDTQYF	TGTGCCAGCAGCGTAGCGTCTTATTCAGATACGCAGTATTTT
TRBV19	-	TRBJ1-2	-	CASNRQATNYGYTF	TGTGCCAGCAACCGACAGGCTACTAACTATGGCTACACCTTC
TRBV6-5	-	TRBJ1-1	-	CASTWGVGSEAFF	TGTGCCAGCACCTGGGGGGTAGGGTCTGAAGCTTTCTTT
TRBV7-2	-	TRBJ1-2	-	CASSPGQLYGYTF	TGTGCCAGCAGTCCGGGACAACTCTATGGCTACACCTTC
TRBV18	-	TRBJ2-7	TRBD2	CASSPSEREIDEQYF	TGTGCCAGCTCACCCTCCGAGCGGGAGATCGACGAGCAGTACTTC
TRBV5-1	-	TRBJ2-1	-	CASSLEDFYNEQFF	TGCGCCAGCAGCTTGGAGGACTTTTACAATGAGCAGTTCTTC
TRBV18	-	TRBJ2-3	TRBD1	CASSPPGTGRTDTQYF	TGTGCCAGCTCACCACCCGGGACAGGGAGGACAGATACGCAGTATTTT
TRBV11-2	-	TRBJ2-1	TRBD2	CASSLESSGGAKQFF	TGTGCCAGCAGCTTAGAGAGTAGCGGGGGGGCCAAGCAGTTCTTC
TRBV5-6	medium-sized	TRBJ1-5	TRBD1	CASSSGDRPEHF	TGTGCCAGCAGCTCGGGGGACAGACCCGAGCATTTT
TRBV29-1	few	TRBJ2-2	-	CSAGSNTGELFF	TGCAGCGCCGGGTCGAACACCGGGGAGCTGTTTTTT
TRBV9	-	TRBJ1-5	-	CASSSGGVHQPQHF	TGTGCCAGCAGCTCGGGGGGGGTCCATCAGCCCCAGCATTTT
TRBV16	few	TRBJ2-7	-	CASSQNQGRGAYEQYF	TGTGCCAGCAGCCAAAATCAGGGCAGGGGAGCATACGAGCAGTACTTC
TRBV6-2/TRBV6-3	-	TRBJ2-1	TRBD1	CASSAGTGHDEQFF	TGTGCCAGCAGTGCCGGGACAGGTCACGATGAGCAGTTCTTC
TRBV7-9	-	TRBJ1-1	-	CASSLSTAGAGTEAFF	TGTGCCAGCAGCTTATCCACGGCGGGGGCTGGCACTGAAGCTTTCTTT
TRBV27	-	TRBJ1-2	TRBD1	CASRPSTAGGNYGYTF	TGTGCCAGCAGACCATCAACGGCAGGGGGGAACTATGGCTACACCTTC
TRBV5-6	-	TRBJ1-5	TRBD1	CASSLRTGGFNQPQHF	TGTGCCAGCAGCTTGAGGACAGGGGGGTTCAATCAGCCCCAGCATTTT
TRBV28	-	TRBJ2-7	TRBD1	CASSPGQSPYEQYF	TGTGCCAGCAGCCCGGGACAGTCCCCCTACGAGCAGTACTTC
TRBV6-2/TRBV6-3	once	TRBJ1-2	TRBD1	CASSQNGQGDYGYTF	TGTGCCAGCAGTCAGAACGGACAGGGTGACTATGGCTACACCTTC